One T cell receptor beta chain is described in this entry. Its antigen remains undetermined. It has no much larger one-base neighbor in the sample; base qualities were not kept. This specimen belongs to a study of Ad26.COV2.S vaccination and SARS-CoV-2 variants (dated by TCRdb to about 2021). Describing the broader study: Vaccine-arm donors came from COV1001, a multicentre, randomized, double-blind, placebo-controlled phase I-IIa trial of Ad26.COV2.S in healthy adults. Ad26.COV2.S was administered intramuscularly at a dose of 5x10^10 or 1x10^11 viral particles, either as one shot or as two shots given 56 days apart. TCRbeta repertoire sequencing served as the tool for gauging how specific and how broad the SARS-CoV-2-reactive T cell receptors were following Ad26.COV2.S vaccination. The TCR-sequenced set comprised around 30 samples: some 19 Ad26.COV2.S vaccine recipients, 5 placebo recipients and 8 SARS-CoV-2 convalescent individuals. Trial participants were randomized into five groups of five: low-dose or high-dose Ad26.COV2.S given once or twice, or placebo on both occasions. Blinding of investigators to trial group allocation was maintained during experiments and outcome assessment.

At the junction V is shortened by 5 bases and J by 8 bases; bases outside the gene matches: 14. The germline V gene yields SGHVS for CDR1 and FQNEAQ for CDR2. The CDR3, cysteine through phenylalanine, is 15 amino acids long. The entry retains the CDR3 DNA only, 45 bases that are in frame from base 1. The treatment or condition label here, explained by the study, means: 15 to 20 received Ad26.COV2.S at low or high dose, single or two shots; roughly five received placebo; per-sample allocation not given. For vaccine and placebo recipients, repertoires were sequenced using samples collected on day 63 after the first injection. Between 29 July and 7 August 2020, Cohort 1b enrolled fewer than 30 adults aged 18-55 years at one site in Boston, USA. Ad26.COV2.S was a replication-incompetent adenovirus type 26 vector expressing a prefusion-stabilized SARS-CoV-2 spike protein from the original Wuhan strain.

The immunoSEQ Assay was the method used to sequence TCRbeta CDR3 regions. After extraction, genomic DNA underwent amplification by bias-controlled multiplex PCR, followed by high-throughput sequencing. The published analysis was carried out like this. To quantify the absolute abundance of every unique TCRbeta CDR3 region, sequences were collapsed and filtered. Usable DNA was measured by amplifying reference genes present in all nucleated cells, and TCRbeta template counts were normalized to that usable DNA to estimate T cell fraction. Repertoire TCRs were annotated as SARS-CoV-2-specific when V gene, CDR3 amino acid sequence and J gene were exactly matched to a known reactive TCR set. MIRA supplied the reference SARS-CoV-2 TCR set, which was filtered for enrichment in COVID-19-positive ImmuneCODE repertoires so that public or cross-reactive TCRs were removed. Drawing on the MIRA antigens, annotated TCRs were analysed further at the level of specific ORF or position within ORF. Depth was the summed frequency of annotated unique rearrangements, while breadth was defined as annotated unique rearrangements over total unique productive rearrangements. Two-sided Wilcoxon rank-sum tests were used to compare TCR breadth between groups. TCRdb took over this immuneACCESS table, retaining in-frame rearrangements with V and J assigned. Such tables are incomplete; in checked studies, under half of the missing clones stem from an unresolved V gene, and the remainder is unexplained. V and J calls and clone size follow that table, whereas D and trimming were derived from the DNA. This sample is represented by around 450,000 clones; roughly 87% of them were singletons. The ten largest clones represent 1.7% of the sample.

What the work shows at the level of the full study, not this receptor alone: After vaccination, spike-specific CD8+ and CD4+ T cell responses were reported to show substantial breadth. The study lacked the statistical power to compare responses across vaccine doses or regimens. Higher spike-specific TCR breadth was observed in Ad26.COV2.S recipients than in placebo recipients (P = 0.0014). The authors noted that the TCR breadth and depth analyses may have underestimated total T cell responses. Vaccine and placebo recipients had similar non-spike TCR breadth, a finding consistent with the vaccine containing only spike.

The rearrangement combines TRBV7-8 with TRBJ1-2; 7 junctional bases match TRBD1. The receptor's source is a person between 18 and 65 years old who received the Ad26.COV2.S COVID-19 vaccine or a placebo. The sample in question was peripheral blood, obtained in a trial of Ad26.COV2.S vaccine versus placebo. Here is the DNA: TGTGCCAGCAGCCTGATGTTGGTGAGGGGGCACGGCTACACCTTC. Translated, this is CASSLMLVRGHGYTF.